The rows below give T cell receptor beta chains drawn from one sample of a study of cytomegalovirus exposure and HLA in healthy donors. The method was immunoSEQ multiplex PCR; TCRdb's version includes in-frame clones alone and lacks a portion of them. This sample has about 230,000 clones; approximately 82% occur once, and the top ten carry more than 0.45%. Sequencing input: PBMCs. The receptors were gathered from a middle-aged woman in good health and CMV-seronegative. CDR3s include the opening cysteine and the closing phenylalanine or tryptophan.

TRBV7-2 CASSFTPAGDYGYTF
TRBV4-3 CASSQSSLGEADYGYTF
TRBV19 CASSMVGQPNTEAFF
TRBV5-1 CASSSYRNMNTEAFF
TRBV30 CAWSEARDEQYF
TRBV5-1 CASSLGLAGGYTDTQYF
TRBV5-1 CASSWSDRIYDGYTF
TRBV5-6 CASSLGGPNEQYF
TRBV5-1 CASSLGLSAAESEQYF
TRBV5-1 CASSLAFRVQETQYF
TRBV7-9 CASSKGASNQPQHF
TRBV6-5 CASSYPFQPQHF
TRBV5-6 CASSLLVGGSTDTQYF
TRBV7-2 CASSLDSGNIYGYTF
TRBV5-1 CASSALKVADTQYF
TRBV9 CASSVAGGAGNTIYF
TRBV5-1 CASSDSQGRSGANVLTF
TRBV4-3 CASSQGAGTGYEQYF
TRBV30 CAWSKGTSGYNEQFF
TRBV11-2 CASSLGLQGDGGYTF
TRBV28 CAILKQGARGGYTF
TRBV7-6 CASSLDSGGHNEQFF
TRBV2 CASSEARSGYGYTF
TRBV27 CASTRLGANTGELFF
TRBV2 CASSERPGVVAFF
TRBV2 CASSSLTDTDTQYF
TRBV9 CASSEGVGNQPQHF
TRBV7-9 CASMSGQYQETQYF
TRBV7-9 CASSPGTSGGLGETQYF
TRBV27 CASSLAGGPRLDTQYF
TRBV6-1 CASMLSSPAQYF
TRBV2 CASFLSSGGSGIQYF
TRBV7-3 CASAPAAKTDTQYF
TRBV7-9 CSSRQTSSLNTGELFF
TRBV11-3 CASNQLAGGGTGELFF
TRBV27 CASSYGQGLNEKLFF
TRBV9 CASSVGQGDYEQYF
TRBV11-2 CASSLGTGPYEQYF
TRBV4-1 CASSLLAEGTGNYGYTF
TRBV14 CASSGGVGSPLHF
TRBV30 CAWSGEAYEQYF
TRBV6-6 CASTFTGGDSPLHF
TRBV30 CAGQGPGKEKLFF
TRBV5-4 CASSLRGLNSPLHF
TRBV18 CASSRSSTGVQPQHF
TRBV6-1 CASSERRGGEQYF